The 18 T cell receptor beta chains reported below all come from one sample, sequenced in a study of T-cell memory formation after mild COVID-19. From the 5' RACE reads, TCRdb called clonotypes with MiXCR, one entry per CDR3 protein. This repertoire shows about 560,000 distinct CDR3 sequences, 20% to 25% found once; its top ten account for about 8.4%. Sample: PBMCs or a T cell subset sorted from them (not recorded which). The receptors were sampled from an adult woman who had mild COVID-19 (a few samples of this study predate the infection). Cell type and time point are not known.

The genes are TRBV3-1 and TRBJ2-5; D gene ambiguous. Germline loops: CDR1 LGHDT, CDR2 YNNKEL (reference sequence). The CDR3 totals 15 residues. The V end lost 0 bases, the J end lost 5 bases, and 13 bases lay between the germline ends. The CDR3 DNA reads TGTGCCAGCAGCCAAGATCCCAACACGCGGGAGACCCAGTACTTC. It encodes CASSQDPNTRETQYF.

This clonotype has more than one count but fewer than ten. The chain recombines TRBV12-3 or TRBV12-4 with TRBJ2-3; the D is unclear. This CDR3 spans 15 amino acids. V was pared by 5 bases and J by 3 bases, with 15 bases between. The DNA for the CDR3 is TGTGCCAGCAGTATTACGGCCCTGGCAACAGATACGCAGTATTTT. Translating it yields CASSITALATDTQYF.

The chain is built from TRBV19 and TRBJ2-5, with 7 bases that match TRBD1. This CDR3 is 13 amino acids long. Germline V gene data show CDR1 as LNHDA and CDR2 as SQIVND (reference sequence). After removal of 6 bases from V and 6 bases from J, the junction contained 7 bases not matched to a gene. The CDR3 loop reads CASSTGEGKTQYF. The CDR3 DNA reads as TGTGCCAGTAGCACAGGGGAAGGAAAGACCCAGTACTTC.

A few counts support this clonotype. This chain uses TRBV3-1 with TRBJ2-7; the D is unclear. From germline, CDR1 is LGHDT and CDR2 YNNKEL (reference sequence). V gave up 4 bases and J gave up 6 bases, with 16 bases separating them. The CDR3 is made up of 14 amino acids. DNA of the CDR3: TGTGCCAGCAGCCTTAACCAAGGGTCGGTCGAGCAGTACTTC. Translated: CASSLNQGSVEQYF.

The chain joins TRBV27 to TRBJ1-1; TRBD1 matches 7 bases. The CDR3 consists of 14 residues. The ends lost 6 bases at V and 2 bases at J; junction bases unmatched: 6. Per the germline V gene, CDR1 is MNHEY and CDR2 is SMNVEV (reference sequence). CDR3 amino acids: CASRRTGRNTEAFF. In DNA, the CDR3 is TGTGCCAGCAGGCGGACAGGAAGAAACACTGAAGCTTTCTTT.

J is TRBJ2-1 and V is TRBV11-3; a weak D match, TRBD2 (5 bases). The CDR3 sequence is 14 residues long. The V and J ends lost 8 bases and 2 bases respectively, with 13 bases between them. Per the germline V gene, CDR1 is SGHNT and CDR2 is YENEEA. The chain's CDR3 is CASGGDFAYNEQFF. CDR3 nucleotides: TGTGCCAGCGGAGGAGATTTCGCCTACAATGAGCAGTTCTTC.

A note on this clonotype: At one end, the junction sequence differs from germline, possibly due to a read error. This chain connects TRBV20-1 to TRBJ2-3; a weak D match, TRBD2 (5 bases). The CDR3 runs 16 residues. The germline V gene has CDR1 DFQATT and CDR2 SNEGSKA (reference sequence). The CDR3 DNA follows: TGCAGTGCTAGAGATGTAAGGGCCGCTAGCACAGATGCGCAGTATTTT. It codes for CSARDVRAASTDAQYF.

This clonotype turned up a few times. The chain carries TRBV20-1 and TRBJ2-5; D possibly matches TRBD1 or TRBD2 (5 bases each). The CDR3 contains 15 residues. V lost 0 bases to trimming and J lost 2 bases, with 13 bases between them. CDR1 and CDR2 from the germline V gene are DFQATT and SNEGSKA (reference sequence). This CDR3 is CSARDGGDLQETQYF. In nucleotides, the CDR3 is TGCAGTGCTAGAGATGGGGGAGACCTACAAGAGACCCAGTACTTC.

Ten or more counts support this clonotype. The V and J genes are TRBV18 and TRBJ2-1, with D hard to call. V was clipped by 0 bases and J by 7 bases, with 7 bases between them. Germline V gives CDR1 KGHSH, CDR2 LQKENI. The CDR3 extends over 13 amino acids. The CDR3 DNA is TGTGCCAGCTCACCACCACTGAAAAATGAGCAGTTCTTC. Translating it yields CASSPPLKNEQFF.

In DNA form, the CDR3 reads TGCGCCAGCAGCTTGGCCGGGAGCTCTGGGGCCAACGTCCTGACTTTC. Its translation is CASSLAGSSGANVLTF. This sequence joins TRBV5-1 and TRBJ2-6; the D gene is possibly TRBD2 (6 bases). The V gene lost 0 bases and the J gene lost 0 bases, with 7 bases spanning the gap. The CDR3 consists of 16 residues. Per the germline V gene, CDR1 is SGHRS and CDR2 is YFSETQ. Full variable domain (rest looked up from reference TRBV5-1 and TRBJ2-6): KAGVTQTPRYLIKTRGQQVTLSCSPISGHRSVSWYQQTPGQGLQFLFEYFSETQRNKGNFPGRFSGRQFSNSRSEMNVSTLELGDSALYLCASSLAGSSGANVLTFGAGSRLTVL.

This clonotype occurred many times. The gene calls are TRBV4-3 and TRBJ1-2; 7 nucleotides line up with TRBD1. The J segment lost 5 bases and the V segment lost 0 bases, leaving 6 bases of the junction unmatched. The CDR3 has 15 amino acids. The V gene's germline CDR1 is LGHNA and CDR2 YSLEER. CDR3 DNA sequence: TGCGCCAGCAGCCAAGATCTAAGGGGACAGTATGGCTACACCTTC. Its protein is CASSQDLRGQYGYTF.

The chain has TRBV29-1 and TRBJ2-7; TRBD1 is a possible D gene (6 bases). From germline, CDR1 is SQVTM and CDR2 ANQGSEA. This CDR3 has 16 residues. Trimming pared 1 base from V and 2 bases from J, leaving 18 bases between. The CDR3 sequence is CSVEALGADGAYEQYF. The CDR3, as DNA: TGCAGCGTTGAAGCACTGGGGGCGGACGGAGCCTACGAGCAGTACTTC.

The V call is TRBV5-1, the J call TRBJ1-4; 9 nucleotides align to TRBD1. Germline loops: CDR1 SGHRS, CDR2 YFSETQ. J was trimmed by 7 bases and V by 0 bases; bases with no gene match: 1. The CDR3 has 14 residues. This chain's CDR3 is CASSLVGQGEKLFF. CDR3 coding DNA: TGCGCCAGCAGCTTGGTGGGACAGGGTGAAAAACTGTTTTTT. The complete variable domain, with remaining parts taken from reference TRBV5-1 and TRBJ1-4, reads KAGVTQTPRYLIKTRGQQVTLSCSPISGHRSVSWYQQTPGQGLQFLFEYFSETQRNKGNFPGRFSGRQFSNSRSEMNVSTLELGDSALYLCASSLVGQGEKLFFGSGTQLSVL.

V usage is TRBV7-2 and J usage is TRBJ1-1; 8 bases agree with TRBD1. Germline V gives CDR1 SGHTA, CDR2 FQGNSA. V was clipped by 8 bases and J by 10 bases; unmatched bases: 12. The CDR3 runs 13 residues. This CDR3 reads CASGVQGAGRAFF. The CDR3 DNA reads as TGTGCCAGCGGTGTCCAGGGGGCGGGTAGAGCTTTCTTT.

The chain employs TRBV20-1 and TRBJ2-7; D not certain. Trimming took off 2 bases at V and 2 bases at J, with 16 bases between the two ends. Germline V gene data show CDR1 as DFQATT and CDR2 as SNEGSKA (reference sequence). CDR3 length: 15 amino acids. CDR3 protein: CSARPYRSGPYEQYF. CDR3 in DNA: TGCAGTGCTAGACCGTACCGCTCCGGGCCCTACGAGCAGTACTTC.

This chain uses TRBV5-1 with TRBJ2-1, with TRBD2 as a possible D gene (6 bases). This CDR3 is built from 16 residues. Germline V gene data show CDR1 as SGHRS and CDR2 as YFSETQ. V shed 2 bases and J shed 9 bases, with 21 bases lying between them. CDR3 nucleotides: TGCGCCAGCAGCTTACAGGACTCTCCCCTCGGGGGTGAGCAGTTCTTC. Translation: CASSLQDSPLGGEQFF.

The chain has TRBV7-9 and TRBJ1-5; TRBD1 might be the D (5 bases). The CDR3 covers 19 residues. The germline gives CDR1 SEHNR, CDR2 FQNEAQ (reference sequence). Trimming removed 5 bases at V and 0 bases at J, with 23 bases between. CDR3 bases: TGTGCCAGCAGCCTAACGGTTCTCCAGGGAAAATATAGCAATCAGCCCCAGCATTTT. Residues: CASSLTVLQGKYSNQPQHF.

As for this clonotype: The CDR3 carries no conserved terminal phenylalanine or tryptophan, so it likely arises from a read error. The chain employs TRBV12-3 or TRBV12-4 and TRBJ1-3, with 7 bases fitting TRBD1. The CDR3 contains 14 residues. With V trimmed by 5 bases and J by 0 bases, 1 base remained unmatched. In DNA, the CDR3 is TGTGCCAGCAGTGCAGGGGGCTCTGGAAACACCATATATTCT. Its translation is CASSAGGSGNTIYS.